Listed below are T cell receptor beta chains from one sample, sequenced in a study of T cells of healthy individuals. A single record per CDR3 protein comes from TCRdb applying MiXCR to the 5' RACE reads. There are approximately 100,000 distinct CDR3 sequences in the sample; 17% occur only once, and 6.2% lies in the top ten. These receptors were taken from a human donor in good health. CDR3s include the opening cysteine and the closing phenylalanine or tryptophan. Each record gives: J gene, V gene, CDR3 protein.

>TRBJ1-4|TRBV7-8
CASSTPTTNLATNEKLFF
>TRBJ1-4|TRBV10-3
CAISESGTGDEKLFF
>TRBJ1-1|TRBV2
CASSGRTTGTEAFF
>TRBJ2-2|TRBV20-1
CSAPRRLGTGELFF
>TRBJ1-1|TRBV5-6
CASSLERDRSTEAFF
>TRBJ1-5|TRBV2
CASSSEGVIQPQHF
>TRBJ2-3|TRBV20-1
CSARGQIPDTQYF
>TRBJ2-1|TRBV7-8
CASSVAGVYNEQFF
>TRBJ2-5|TRBV3-1
CASRNSGPSETQYF
>TRBJ2-2|TRBV4-2
CASSQDRSGRPTGELFF
>TRBJ1-3|TRBV15
CATSREGLRHRGQGNTIYF
>TRBJ2-1|TRBV4-2
CASSQDSTQIDEQFF
>TRBJ2-1|TRBV4-3
CASSQDLDSYNEQFF
>TRBJ2-4|TRBV20-1
CSARDQQKNIQYF
>TRBJ1-1|TRBV9
CASSVDLNTEAFF
>TRBJ1-1|TRBV20-1
CSARQGLNTEAFF
>TRBJ2-7|TRBV7-9
CASSPSGRWNEQYF
>TRBJ2-6|TRBV5-1
CASSPSDRFSGANVLTF
>TRBJ2-2|TRBV2
CASSDDRNTGELFF
>TRBJ2-1|TRBV7-9
CASSLLQGTSEQFF
>TRBJ2-1|TRBV4-2
CASSQVWSTKNNEQFF
>TRBJ2-3|TRBV7-9
CASSIDTQYF
>TRBJ1-2|TRBV6-2/TRBV6-3
CASSYGEYGYTF
>TRBJ1-6|TRBV28
CASSSLPPGQTPLHF
>TRBJ1-3|TRBV29-1
CSGRGGSGNTIYF
>TRBJ2-7|TRBV20-1
CSAGSGRALYEQYF
>TRBJ1-1|TRBV12-3/TRBV12-4
CASSLGVFNTEAFF
>TRBJ2-1|TRBV10-3
CAISESLAPPYNEQFF
>TRBJ1-4|TRBV29-1
CSAYVSNEKLFF
>TRBJ2-2|TRBV4-3
CASSRNGELFF
>TRBJ1-6|TRBV2
CASSSHSPLHF
>TRBJ2-3|TRBV6-1
CASSEEAGGRDTQYF
>TRBJ1-2|TRBV7-8
CASSPYGDYGYTF
>TRBJ2-5|TRBV10-3
CAISGRDRGLMETQYF
>TRBJ2-3|TRBV4-3
CASSQKVGHTDTQYF
>TRBJ2-7|TRBV9
CASSVTSESYEQYF
>TRBJ2-7|TRBV5-1
CASSLIAGESYEQYF
>TRBJ2-3|TRBV12-3/TRBV12-4
CASSPPPPDTSTDTQYF
>TRBJ2-3|TRBV19
CASSNGGQISTDTQYF
>TRBJ2-2|TRBV7-3
CASSLTGRDTGELFF
>TRBJ2-7|TRBV28
CASSNHRGDEQYF
>TRBJ1-6|TRBV30
CAWRGSSSPLHF
>TRBJ2-3|TRBV10-3
CAISEANSGPEPRSTDTQYF
>TRBJ1-1|TRBV27
CASSLRLPRGVNTEAFF
>TRBJ2-2|TRBV21-1
CAREQDGLAGGPTGELFF
>TRBJ1-4|TRBV5-6
CASSRTGDPEKLFF
>TRBJ2-2|TRBV6-1
CASSELLSGGLITGELFF
>TRBJ1-2|TRBV6-6
CASSYGREYGYTF
>TRBJ1-1|TRBV5-6
CASSLGHRNTEAFF
>TRBJ2-1|TRBV27
CASSSSQRGGSYNEQFF
>TRBJ2-3|TRBV9
CASSPAAGTDTQYF